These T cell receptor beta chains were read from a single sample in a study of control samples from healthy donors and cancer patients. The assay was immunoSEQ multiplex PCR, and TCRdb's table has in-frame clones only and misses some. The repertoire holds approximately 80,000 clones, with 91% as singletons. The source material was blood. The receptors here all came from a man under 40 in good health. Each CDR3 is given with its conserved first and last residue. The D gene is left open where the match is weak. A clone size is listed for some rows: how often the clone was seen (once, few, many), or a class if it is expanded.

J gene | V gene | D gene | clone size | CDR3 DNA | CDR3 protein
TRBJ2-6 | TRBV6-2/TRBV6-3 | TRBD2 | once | TGTGCCAGCAGTTACCCTTCGACTAGCGGGGGCGGATACTCTGGGGCCAACGTCCTGACTTTC | CASSYPSTSGGGYSGANVLTF
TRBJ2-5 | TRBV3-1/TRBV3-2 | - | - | TGTGCCAGCAGCCAAGGAGGCGGGACTCGGTTGGAGACCCAGTACTTC | CASSQGGGTRLETQYF
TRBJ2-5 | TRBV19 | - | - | TGTGCCAGTAGTATGCCCCCGCGAGAGACCCAGTACTTC | CASSMPPRETQYF
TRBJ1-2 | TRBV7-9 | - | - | TGTGCCAGCAGCTTAGGAGTCGGAACTGGCTACACCTTC | CASSLGVGTGYTF
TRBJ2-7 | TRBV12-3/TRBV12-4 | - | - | TGTGCCAGCAGTTTAGTACACACCGACGGGCAGTACTTC | CASSLVHTDGQYF
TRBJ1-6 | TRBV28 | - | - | TGTGCCAGCAGTTTAGGAACAGGGCCCGGTTCACCCCTCCACTTT | CASSLGTGPGSPLHF
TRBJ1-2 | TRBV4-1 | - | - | TGCGCCAGCAGCCAAGCTCCGGACGGAGTTTTCGGGGGCTACACCTTC | CASSQAPDGVFGGYTF
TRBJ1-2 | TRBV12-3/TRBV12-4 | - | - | TGTGCCAGCAGTTTATCTCCGCTTTATGGCTACACCTTC | CASSLSPLYGYTF
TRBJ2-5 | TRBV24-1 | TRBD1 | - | TGTGCCACCAGTGACATAGACAGGGTGGGTCGAGAGACCCAGTACTTC | CATSDIDRVGRETQYF
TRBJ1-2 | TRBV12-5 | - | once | TGTGCTAGTGGTTTGGTGCCCTTGGCCAGCCTCAAGTCCCAAAGGGATGGCTACACCTTC | CASGLVPLASLKSQRDGYTF
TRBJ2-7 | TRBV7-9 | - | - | TGTGCCAGCAGCGAACTAGCTTACGAGCAGTACTTC | CASSELAYEQYF
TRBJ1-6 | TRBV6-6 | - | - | TGTGCCAGCAGCCGGGACGCGCCTTCACCCCTCCACTTT | CASSRDAPSPLHF
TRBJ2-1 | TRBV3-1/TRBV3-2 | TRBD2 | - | TGTGCCAGCAGCCAAGCCGGGGGGGTCAATGAGCAGTTCTTC | CASSQAGGVNEQFF
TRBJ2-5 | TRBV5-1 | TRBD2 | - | TGCGCCAGCAGCTTGAGCGTAGGGCTAGCGGTCCAAGGGGAGACCCAGTACTTC | CASSLSVGLAVQGETQYF
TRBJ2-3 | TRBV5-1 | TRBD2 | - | TGCGCCAGCAGCGCTGGACTAGCGGGGGGCACAGATACGCAGTATTTT | CASSAGLAGGTDTQYF
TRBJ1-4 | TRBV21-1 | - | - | TGTGCCAGCAGTCCCACGAGGAAACTGTTTTTT | CASSPTRKLFF
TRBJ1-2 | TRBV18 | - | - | TGTGCCAGCTCACCAGCCGGCCTCGAGTACGATGGCTACACCTTC | CASSPAGLEYDGYTF
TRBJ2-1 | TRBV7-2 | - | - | TGTGCCAGCGCAAGAGGGGGGCCCCCCTACAATGAGCAGTTCTTC | CASARGGPPYNEQFF
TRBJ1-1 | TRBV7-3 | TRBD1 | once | TGTGCCAGCAGCTCGACAGGGGGCGCCGGCACTGAAGCTTTCTTT | CASSSTGGAGTEAFF
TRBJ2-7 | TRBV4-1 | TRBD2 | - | TGCGCCAGCAGCCAAGATCTTTGGGGGGGGTCCTACGAGCAGTACTTC | CASSQDLWGGSYEQYF
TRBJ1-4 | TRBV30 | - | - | TGTGCCTGGATGACAGGCCCTAATGAAAAACTGTTTTTT | CAWMTGPNEKLFF
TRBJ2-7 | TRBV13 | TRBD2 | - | TGTGCCAGCAGCTTAGGGGCTGGCGGGGGGGACGAGCAGTACTTC | CASSLGAGGGDEQYF
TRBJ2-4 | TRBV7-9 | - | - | TGTGCCAGCAGCGAACCGATAAGGGACATTCAGTACTTC | CASSEPIRDIQYF
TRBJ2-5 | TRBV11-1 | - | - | TGTGCCAGCAGCTTATCTCCTCGTGGAGTTCAAGAGACCCAGTACTTC | CASSLSPRGVQETQYF
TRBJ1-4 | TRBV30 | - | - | TGTGCCTGGAGCTCGGTCCGGGGACGAAAACTGTTTTTT | CAWSSVRGRKLFF
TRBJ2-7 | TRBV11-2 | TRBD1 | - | TGTGCCAGCAGCTCCCTCCGGGACAGGGCGTCCTACGAGCAGTACTTC | CASSSLRDRASYEQYF
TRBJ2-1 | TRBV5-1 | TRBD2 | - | TGCGCCAGCAGCTTGGCGCTAGCGGGGGCCCACAATGAGCAGTTCTTC | CASSLALAGAHNEQFF